A single sample gave rise to the 17 T cell receptor beta chains below, sequenced in a study of control samples from healthy donors and cancer patients. Clones were read by immunoSEQ multiplex PCR, and TCRdb kept only the in-frame ones, dropping some. The sample carries around 110,000 clones, 93% recorded once. Source material: blood. Receptor source: a man aged 30 to 39 in good health.

This clone was recorded once. The junction does not match germline at one end; this may be a read error. V usage is TRBV3-1 (or the pseudogene TRBV3-2) and J usage is TRBJ1-2; maybe TRBD1 (5 bases). Looked up from germline, CDR1 is LGHDT and CDR2 is YNNKEL (reference sequence). The CDR3 totals 12 residues. Here the CDR3 DNA reads TGTGCCAGCACCCAAAGGGGCTATGGCTACACCTTC. Translation gives CASTQRGYGYTF.

This clone came up once. The chain employs TRBV5-1 and TRBJ2-5; D is undetermined. Trimming removed 0 bases from V and 4 bases from J, with 7 bases in between. This CDR3 has 13 amino acids. Germline V lookup: CDR1 SGHRS, CDR2 YFSETQ. The CDR3 loop is CASSLAVGETQYF. The CDR3 DNA reads as TGCGCCAGCAGCTTGGCCGTCGGAGAGACCCAGTACTTC.

CDR3 coding DNA: TGTGCCAGCAGTAGGTCCGGGGGCCACGAGCAGTACTTC. Amino acids: CASSRSGGHEQYF. The genes are TRBV28 and TRBJ2-7; D possibly matches TRBD1 or TRBD2 (6 bases each). Germline V gene lookup returns CDR1 MDHEN and CDR2 SYDVKM. The V gene lost 5 bases and the J gene lost 5 bases, with 13 bases spanning the gap. This CDR3 is 13 amino acids long.

This sequence joins TRBV28 and TRBJ1-2; 9 bases match TRBD1. The CDR3 is 17 amino acids. The germline gives CDR1 MDHEN, CDR2 SYDVKM. V dropped 4 bases and J dropped 0; count of bases not matched to a gene: 9. This CDR3 is CASSSSGQGYANYGYTF. DNA for the CDR3: TGTGCCAGCAGTTCCTCGGGACAGGGTTACGCTAACTATGGCTACACCTTC.

J is TRBJ1-5 and V is TRBV19; no reliable D call. The length of the CDR3 is 13 residues. The germline V and J ends were trimmed by 7 bases and 7 bases, with 14 bases remaining between them. Germline V lookup: CDR1 LNHDA, CDR2 SQIVND (reference sequence). CDR3 sequence: CASTDKRGQPQHF. Written as DNA, the CDR3 is TGTGCCAGTACCGACAAGAGAGGGCAGCCCCAGCATTTT.

V is TRBV19 and J is TRBJ1-5; TRBD1 might be the D (6 bases). V was shortened by 3 bases and J by 7 bases, with 10 bases between the two germline ends. The CDR3 is 13 amino acids. Germline CDR1 LNHDA, CDR2 SQIVND (reference sequence). CDR3 loop: CASSMVGGQPQHF. The CDR3 DNA reads as TGTGCCAGTAGTATGGTAGGGGGGCAGCCCCAGCATTTT. Combining the CDR3 with reference TRBV19 and TRBJ1-5 gives the whole variable domain DGGITQSPKYLFRKEGQNVTLSCEQNLNHDAMYWYRQDPGQGLRLIYYSQIVNDFQKGDIAEGYSVSREKKESFPLTVTSAQKNPTAFYLCASSMVGGQPQHFGDGTRLSIL.

Here the CDR3 DNA reads TGTGCCAGCAGCACCTCCGGACGCGGATCCTCGGAGACCCAGTACTTC. Encoded protein: CASSTSGRGSSETQYF. The chain is built from TRBV7-9 and TRBJ2-5, with no clear D. The CDR3 sequence is 16 residues long. CDR1 and CDR2 from the germline V gene are SEHNR and FQNEAQ (reference sequence). Trimming stripped 5 bases from V and 5 bases from J, with 21 bases between.

This clone turned up a few times. The chain combines TRBV2 with TRBJ1-3; a possible D gene is TRBD1 (6 bases). The germline V gene has CDR1 SNHLY and CDR2 FYNNEI. This CDR3 is 16 amino acids long. The V and J ends lost 4 bases and 0 bases respectively, with 13 bases between them. CDR3: CASSGGHSFSGNTIYF. CDR3 DNA: TGTGCCAGCAGTGGGGGACATTCTTTCTCTGGAAACACCATATATTTT.

The rearrangement links TRBV7-2 to TRBJ2-7, with 7 bases matching TRBD2. Germline-derived CDR1 and CDR2 are SGHTA and FQGNSA. This CDR3 is built from 14 residues. V shed 4 bases and J 2 bases; nucleotides not matched to a gene: 5. In DNA form, the CDR3 reads TGTGCCAGCAGCTGGGGCGGGGGAGCCTACGAGCAGTACTTC. Its translation: CASSWGGGAYEQYF.

This rearrangement joins TRBV27 to TRBJ1-1, with D maybe TRBD1 (5 bases). The germline V and J ends were trimmed by 4 bases and 5 bases, with 11 bases remaining between them. CDR1 and CDR2 from the germline V gene are MNHEY and SMNVEV (reference sequence). The CDR3 loop spans 13 amino acids. CDR3 sequence: CASSSQGITEAFF. The DNA for the CDR3 is TGTGCCAGCAGTTCTCAGGGTATAACTGAAGCTTTCTTT.

This sequence joins TRBV11-2 and TRBJ1-2; a possible D gene is TRBD1 (6 bases). This CDR3 has 14 amino acids. Germline-derived CDR1 and CDR2 are SGHAT and FQNNGV. The germline V and J ends were trimmed by 2 bases and 4 bases, with 11 bases remaining between them. CDR3 coding DNA: TGTGCCAGCAGCTTAAAAACAGGGCCCTATGGCTACACCTTC. It specifies CASSLKTGPYGYTF.

The chain combines TRBV5-1 with TRBJ2-3; D is perhaps TRBD1 (6 bases). The germline CDR1 and CDR2 sequences are SGHRS and YFSETQ. With 0 bases removed from V and 5 bases from J, the gap between germline ends came to 16 bases. This CDR3 comprises 16 residues. The CDR3 DNA is TGCGCCAGCAGCTTGGGGACATCCCAGACAGGAGATACGCAGTATTTT. Amino acid sequence: CASSLGTSQTGDTQYF.

The chain employs TRBV6-4 and TRBJ2-7, with 8 bases matching TRBD2. The CDR3 is 13 amino acids. The germline CDR1 and CDR2 sequences are MRHNA and SNTAGT. This CDR3 is CASSEDAGGAKDV. DNA of the CDR3: TGTGCCAGCAGTGAAGACGCGGGGGGCGCTAAGGACGTC.

The V gene is TRBV6-2 or TRBV6-3, the J gene TRBJ1-1; 9 nucleotides line up with TRBD1. The CDR3 extends over 17 amino acids. Germline-derived CDR1 and CDR2 are MNHEY and SVGEGT. Losses at the gene ends were 6 bases for V and 0 bases for J; bases not matched to a gene: 11. The CDR3 is CASSPKGDRVVNTEAFF. CDR3 DNA sequence: TGTGCCAGCAGCCCTAAGGGGGACAGGGTTGTGAACACTGAAGCTTTCTTT.

This clone appeared once. The V and J genes are TRBV19 and TRBJ2-5; TRBD2 agrees at 8 bases. The CDR3 is 14 amino acids. Per the germline V gene, CDR1 is LNHDA and CDR2 is SQIVND (reference sequence). Unmatched junction bases numbered 7, after V lost 5 bases and J lost 5 bases. CDR3 DNA: TGTGCCAGTAGTCCCCCGGGGGGGCCGGAGACCCAGTACTTC. It specifies CASSPPGGPETQYF.

The chain links TRBV6-1 to TRBJ1-4; tentative D call: TRBD1 (5 bases). CDR3 length equals 15 residues. Trimming left V 1 base short and J 7 bases short, with 13 bases between. Germline CDR1 is MNHNS and CDR2 is SASEGT. The DNA for the CDR3 is TGTGCCAGCAGTGAAGACGGGGGGTTAAGTGAAAAACTGTTTTTT. Translation gives CASSEDGGLSEKLFF.

The CDR3 loop is CSAVGYEQYF. The DNA of the CDR3 is TGCAGTGCTGTGGGGTACGAGCAGTACTTC. The V gene is TRBV20-1, the J gene TRBJ2-7; no clear D gene. The CDR3 totals 10 residues. Germline-derived CDR1 and CDR2 are DFQATT and SNEGSKA (reference sequence). Trimming removed 5 bases from V and 4 bases from J, with 6 bases in between.